The rows below give T cell receptor beta chains drawn from one sample of a study of siplizumab effects on memory and regulatory T cells. Assay: immunoSEQ multiplex PCR; the TCRdb copy retains only in-frame clones and omits some. Of 75,000 to 100,000 clones in the sample, around 94% were seen once. The sequenced material came from non-Treg CD4+ T cells sorted from blood. Receptors were obtained from a human donor in good health. CDR3s include the opening cysteine and the closing phenylalanine or tryptophan. A D gene is named only where the DNA matches it firmly.

D gene	V gene	J gene	CDR3 protein
-	TRBV28	TRBJ1-2	CASSSGVDYGYTF
-	TRBV6-5	TRBJ2-7	CASSDLLARGHEQYF
-	TRBV6-5	TRBJ2-3	CASSYSGGTDTQYF
-	TRBV5-4	TRBJ2-2	CASSLDTGELFF
-	TRBV11-2	TRBJ1-2	CASSLGSYGYTF
-	TRBV5-5	TRBJ1-1	CASSLEGLTPNTEAFF
-	TRBV28	TRBJ2-3	CASSLWSRSQTDTQYF
TRBD1	TRBV5-1	TRBJ2-5	CASSPGQQETQYF
-	TRBV18	TRBJ1-1	CASSPKERNTEAFF
-	TRBV5-5	TRBJ1-2	CASSLRARMGQEGYGYTF
-	TRBV5-1	TRBJ2-5	CASSLRRGGVETQYF
TRBD2	TRBV15	TRBJ2-2	CASREAGGGTGELFF
-	TRBV2	TRBJ2-5	CASSEERQETQYF
TRBD1	TRBV28	TRBJ1-1	CASSNRQGPANTEAFF
-	TRBV2	TRBJ2-1	CASSNNEQFF
-	TRBV7-2	TRBJ1-2	CASSREVGLDGYTF
-	TRBV6-6	TRBJ2-1	CASTRYNEQFF
TRBD2	TRBV29-1	TRBJ2-3	CSAGLAGSTDTQYF
-	TRBV4-1	TRBJ2-2	CASSEGTGELFF
-	TRBV5-4	TRBJ2-3	CASSPPTGYTQYF
-	TRBV28	TRBJ1-5	CASSYNQPQHF
-	TRBV5-1	TRBJ2-6	CASSSLSGSGANVLTF
-	TRBV7-9	TRBJ1-5	CASSLDMNNQPQHF
-	TRBV19	TRBJ1-5	CASSKTGRLQPQHF
TRBD1	TRBV2	TRBJ2-2	CASKGQTTGELFF
-	TRBV5-1	TRBJ2-3	CASSVGSPTDTQYF
-	TRBV5-6	TRBJ1-2	CASSWGENYGYTF
-	TRBV14	TRBJ1-3	CASSLGPFSGNTIYF
-	TRBV6-5	TRBJ2-7	CASRSTDTYEQYF
-	TRBV7-9	TRBJ2-7	CASSLETGLDF
TRBD1	TRBV5-6	TRBJ1-5	CASSSRLRDRGVSNQPQHF
TRBD2	TRBV6-5	TRBJ2-1	CASSYSGTSGSNEQFF
-	TRBV19	TRBJ1-5	CASTSERPDQPQHF
-	TRBV11-2	TRBJ1-2	CASSLASSGLYGYTF
TRBD2	TRBV6-5	TRBJ2-1	CASRLTSGRGREQFF
TRBD1	TRBV5-8	TRBJ2-7	CASSRTGAYEQYF
-	TRBV5-1	TRBJ1-1	CASRYGTSRDEAFF
-	TRBV7-2	TRBJ1-2	CASSLDVLGFYTF
-	TRBV27	TRBJ2-7	CASSWAGQNYEQYF
TRBD2	TRBV5-4	TRBJ2-7	CASSLGLAGPYEQYF